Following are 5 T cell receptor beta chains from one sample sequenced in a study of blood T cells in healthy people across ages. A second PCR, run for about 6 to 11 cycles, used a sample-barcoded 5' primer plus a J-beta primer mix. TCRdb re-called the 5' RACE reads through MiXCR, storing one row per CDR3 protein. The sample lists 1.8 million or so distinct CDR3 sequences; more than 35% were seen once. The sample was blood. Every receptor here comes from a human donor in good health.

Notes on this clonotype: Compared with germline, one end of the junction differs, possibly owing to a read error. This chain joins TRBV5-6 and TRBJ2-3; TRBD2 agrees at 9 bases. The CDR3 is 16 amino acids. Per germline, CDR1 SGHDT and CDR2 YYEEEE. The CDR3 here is CVSSFLAGTFTDTQYF. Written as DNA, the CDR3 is TGTGTCAGCAGCTTCCTAGCGGGGACTTTCACAGATACGCAGTATTTT.

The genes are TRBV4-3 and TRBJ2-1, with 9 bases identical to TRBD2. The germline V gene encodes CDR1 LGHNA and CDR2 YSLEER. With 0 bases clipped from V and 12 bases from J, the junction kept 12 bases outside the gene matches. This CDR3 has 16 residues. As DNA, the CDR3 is TGCGCCAGCAGCCAAGATTTTCGTCTAGCGGGGCAAGGGCAGTTCTTC. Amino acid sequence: CASSQDFRLAGQGQFF.

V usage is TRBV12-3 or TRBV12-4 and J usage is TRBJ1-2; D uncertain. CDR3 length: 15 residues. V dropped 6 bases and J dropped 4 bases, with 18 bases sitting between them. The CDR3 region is CASRERDPGRYGYTF. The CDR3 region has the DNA TGTGCCAGCAGGGAGCGAGACCCTGGACGCTATGGCTACACCTTC.

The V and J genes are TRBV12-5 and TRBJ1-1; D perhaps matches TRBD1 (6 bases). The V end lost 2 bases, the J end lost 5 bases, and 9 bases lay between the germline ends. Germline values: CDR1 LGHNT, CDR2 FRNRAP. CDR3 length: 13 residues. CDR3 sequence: CASGLSGTTEAFF. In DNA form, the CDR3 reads TGTGCTAGTGGTTTGTCCGGGACAACTGAAGCTTTCTTT. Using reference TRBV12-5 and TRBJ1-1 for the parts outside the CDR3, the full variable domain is DARVTQTPRHKVTEMGQEVTMRCQPILGHNTVFWYRQTMMQGLELLAYFRNRAPLDDSGMPKDRFSAEMPDATLATLKIQPSEPRDSAVYFCASGLSGTTEAFFGQGTRLTVV.

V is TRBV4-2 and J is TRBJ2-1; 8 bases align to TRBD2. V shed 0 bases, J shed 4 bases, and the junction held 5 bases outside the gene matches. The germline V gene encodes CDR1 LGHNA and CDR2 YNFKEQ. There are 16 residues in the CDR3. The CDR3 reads CASSQDGRGEYNEQFF. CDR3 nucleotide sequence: TGTGCCAGCAGCCAAGATGGGCGGGGGGAATACAATGAGCAGTTCTTC.